The 10 T cell receptor beta chains given below trace back to one sample, sequenced in a study of blood T cell repertoires in COVID-19. Only in-frame clones appear in the TCRdb table, and some are missing; sequencing was by immunoSEQ multiplex PCR. Among 14,000 or so clones listed, less than 95% were seen once. Input material: peripheral blood. The source is a human donor in a cohort sampled during active COVID-19.

The rearrangement uses TRBV5-1 and TRBJ2-7; D might be TRBD1 (5 bases). The CDR3 covers 14 residues. With 4 bases removed from V and 1 base from J, the gap between germline ends came to 12 bases. Germline lookup yields CDR1 SGHRS and CDR2 YFSETQ. The CDR3 DNA reads as TGCGCCAGCAGCGCAATCCAGGGTTCCTACGAGCAGTACTTC. The encoded protein is CASSAIQGSYEQYF.

This chain's CDR3 is CASSPGQAAKNIQYF. In DNA form, the CDR3 reads TGTGCCAGCAGCCCGGGACAGGCAGCCAAAAACATTCAGTACTTC. The genes are TRBV14 and TRBJ2-4, with TRBD1 identical over 8 bases. V trimming: 4 bases; J trimming: 0 bases; junction bases outside the gene matches: 2. This CDR3 is 15 amino acids long. CDR1 SGHDN and CDR2 FVKESK come from the germline V gene.

J is TRBJ2-7 and V is TRBV11-3; 7 nucleotides align to TRBD2. There are 14 residues in the CDR3. Germline V gene lookup returns CDR1 SGHNT and CDR2 YENEEA. J gave up 3 bases and V 5 bases, and 7 bases lay outside the gene matches. In DNA, the CDR3 is TGTGCCAGCAGCAGCGGGGACGCAGACTACGAGCAGTACTTC. It encodes CASSSGDADYEQYF.

Turning to this clone: Other DNA sequences in this sample translate to the same CDR3. V and J are TRBV19 and TRBJ2-7; 9 bases agree with TRBD1. The length of the CDR3 is 14 residues. V trimming: 0 bases; J trimming: 5 bases; junction bases outside the gene matches: 2. CDR1 LNHDA and CDR2 SQIVND come from the germline V gene (reference sequence). The CDR3 is CASSIEGTGNEQYF. The CDR3 coding sequence is TGTGCCAGTAGTATAGAAGGGACAGGGAACGAGCAGTACTTC.

The rearrangement uses TRBV5-5 and TRBJ2-2; D unresolved. Germline CDR1 reads SGHKS; CDR2 reads YYEKEE (reference sequence). V lost 4 bases, J lost 1 base, and 5 bases lay in between. CDR3 length equals 13 residues. The CDR3: CASSLLNTGELFF. CDR3 nucleotide sequence: TGTGCCAGCAGCCTCCTGAACACCGGGGAGCTGTTTTTT. The variable domain in full, completed from reference TRBV5-5 and TRBJ2-2, reads DAGVTQSPTHLIKTRGQQVTLRCSPISGHKSVSWYQQVLGQGPQFIFQYYEKEERGRGNFPDRFSARQFPNYSSELNVNALLLGDSALYLCASSLLNTGELFFGEGSRLTVL.

As concerns this clone: Other DNA sequences of this sample code for an identical CDR3. CDR3 amino acids: CASSGQGAETQYF. Here the CDR3 DNA reads TGTGCCAGCAGTGGACAGGGGGCAGAGACCCAGTACTTC. The chain links TRBV12-3 or TRBV12-4 to TRBJ2-5, with 11 bases matching TRBD1. The J segment lost 4 bases and the V segment lost 5 bases, leaving 0 bases of the junction unmatched. The CDR3 loop spans 13 amino acids.

V is TRBV20-1 and J is TRBJ1-1; D uncertain. In germline, CDR1 is DFQATT, CDR2 SNEGSKA (reference sequence). The CDR3 is 18 amino acids. V lost 5 bases to trimming and J lost 5 bases, with 30 bases between them. The CDR3 loop is CSARVTFGKTRQRTEAFF. CDR3 coding DNA: TGCAGTGCTCGTGTGACATTTGGCAAGACAAGGCAAAGAACTGAAGCTTTCTTT.

J is TRBJ2-5 and V is TRBV27, with D possibly being TRBD1 (6 bases). The CDR3 length is 14 residues. V was pared by 5 bases and J by 0 bases, with 10 bases between. Germline assignment: CDR1 MNHEY and CDR2 SMNVEV (reference sequence). The CDR3 nucleotides read TGTGCCAGCAGTCCAGGACAGTACCAAGAGACCCAGTACTTC. It is translated as CASSPGQYQETQYF.

The CDR3 coding sequence is TGCGCCAGCAGCCCGGGACAGGGGAATACTGCAGATACGCAGTATTTT. Protein product: CASSPGQGNTADTQYF. This sequence joins TRBV5-1 and TRBJ2-3; 10 bases fit TRBD1. This CDR3 region has 16 residues. The V gene end was trimmed by 4 bases and the J gene end by 4 bases; junction bases not matched to a gene: 9. In germline, CDR1 is SGHRS, CDR2 YFSETQ.

The chain recombines TRBV7-3 with TRBJ2-3; perhaps TRBD1 as D (6 bases). Trimming removed 1 base from V and 2 bases from J, with 10 bases in between. The germline gives CDR1 SGHTA, CDR2 FQGTGA. CDR3 length: 15 residues. The chain's CDR3 is CASSLIGTITDTQYF. The CDR3 bases are TGTGCCAGCAGCTTAATCGGGACAATCACAGATACGCAGTATTTT.